This T cell receptor (beta chain) was profiled in a study of technical replicates of blood from a few donors. TCRdb's copy holds only in-frame clones and misses some; the assay was immunoSEQ multiplex PCR. Of 55,000 to 80,000 clones in the sample, 95% to 97% were seen once. The V gene's germline CDR1 is PRHDT and CDR2 FYEKMQ (reference sequence). This CDR3 region has 18 residues. The ends lost 5 bases at V and 1 base at J; junction bases unmatched: 8. The V and J genes are TRBV13 and TRBJ2-6; 10 bases agree with TRBD1. The TCR was taken from a human donor in good health. The sequencing input was T cells isolated from PBMCs. The CDR3 region is CASSAPGQGISGANVLTF. Here the CDR3 DNA reads TGTGCCAGCAGCGCACCGGGACAGGGGATTTCTGGGGCCAACGTCCTGACTTTC. The whole variable domain, remainder taken from reference TRBV13 and TRBJ2-6, is AAGVIQSPRHLIKEKRETATLKCYPIPRHDTVYWYQQGPGQDPQFLISFYEKMQSDKGSIPDRFSAQQFSDYHSELNMSSLELGDSALYFCASSAPGQGISGANVLTFGAGSRLTVL.